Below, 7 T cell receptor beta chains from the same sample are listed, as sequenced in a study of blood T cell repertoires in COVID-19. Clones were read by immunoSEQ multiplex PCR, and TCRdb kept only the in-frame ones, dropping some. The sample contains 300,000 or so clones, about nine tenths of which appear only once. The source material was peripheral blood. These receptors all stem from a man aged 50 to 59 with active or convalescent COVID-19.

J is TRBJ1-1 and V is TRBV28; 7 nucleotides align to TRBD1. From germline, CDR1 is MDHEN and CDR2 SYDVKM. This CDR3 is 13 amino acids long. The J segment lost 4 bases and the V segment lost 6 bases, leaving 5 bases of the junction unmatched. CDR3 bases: TGTGCCAGCAGCACAGGGGACGGCACTGAAGCTTTCTTT. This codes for CASSTGDGTEAFF.

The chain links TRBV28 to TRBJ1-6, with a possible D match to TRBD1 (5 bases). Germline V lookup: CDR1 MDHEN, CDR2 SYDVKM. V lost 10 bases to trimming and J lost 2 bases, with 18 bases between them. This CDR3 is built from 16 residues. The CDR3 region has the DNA TGTGCCACCATATCGACGACAGTCACCTATAATTCACCCCTCCACTTT. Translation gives CATISTTVTYNSPLHF. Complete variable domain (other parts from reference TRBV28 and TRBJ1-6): DVKVTQSSRYLVKRTGEKVFLECVQDMDHENMFWYRQDPGLGLRLIYFSYDVKMKEKGDIPEGYSVSREKKERFSLILESASTNQTSMYLCATISTTVTYNSPLHFGNGTRLTVT.

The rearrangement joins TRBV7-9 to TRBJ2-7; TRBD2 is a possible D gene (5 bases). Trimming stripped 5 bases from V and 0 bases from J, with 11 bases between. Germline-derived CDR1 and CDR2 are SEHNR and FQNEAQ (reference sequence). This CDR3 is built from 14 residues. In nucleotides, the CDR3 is TGTGCCAGCAGCGAGGGTCTCCTCTCCTACGAGCAGTACTTC. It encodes CASSEGLLSYEQYF.

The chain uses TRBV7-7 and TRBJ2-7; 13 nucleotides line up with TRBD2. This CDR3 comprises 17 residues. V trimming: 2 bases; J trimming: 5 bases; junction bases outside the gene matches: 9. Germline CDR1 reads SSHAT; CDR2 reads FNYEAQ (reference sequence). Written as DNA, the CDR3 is TGTGCCAGCAGCTTAAACACTAGCGGGAGGGAAGATGACGAGCAGTACTTC. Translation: CASSLNTSGREDDEQYF.

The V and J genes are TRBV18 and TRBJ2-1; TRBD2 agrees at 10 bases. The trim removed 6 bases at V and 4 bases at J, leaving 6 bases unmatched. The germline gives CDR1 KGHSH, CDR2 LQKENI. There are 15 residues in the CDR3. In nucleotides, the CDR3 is TGTGCCAGCTCCCCCCCTAGCGGGGGATACAATGAGCAGTTCTTC. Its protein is CASSPPSGGYNEQFF.

Here the CDR3 DNA reads TGTGCCAGCAGCTTAGGGCCGGGAACACCGGGCGGCTACACCTTC. Amino acids: CASSLGPGTPGGYTF. The chain joins TRBV7-2 to TRBJ1-2; D remains unclear. Germline V gives CDR1 SGHTA, CDR2 FQGNSA. Trimming left V 1 base short and J 8 bases short, with 17 bases between. The CDR3 is 15 amino acids.

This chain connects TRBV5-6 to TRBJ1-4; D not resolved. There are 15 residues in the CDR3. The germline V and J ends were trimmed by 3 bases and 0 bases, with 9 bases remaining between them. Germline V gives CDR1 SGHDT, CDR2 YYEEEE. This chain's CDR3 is CASSYSTSTNEKLFF. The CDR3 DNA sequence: TGTGCCAGCAGCTACTCAACCTCAACTAATGAAAAACTGTTTTTT.